The clone carrying this T cell receptor (beta chain) was observed at least ten times. Patients included in sequencing had previously demonstrated CD8+CD57+ cell expansion by flow cytometry. The CDR3 loop spans 13 amino acids. V lost 2 bases and J lost 8; bases outside the gene matches: 5. CDR1 and CDR2 (germline): SGDLS, YYNGEE. The record originates from a study of CD8+CD57+ T cells in acquired aplastic anemia. Genomic DNA templated the TCR beta VDJ and CDR3 profiling. TCRdb processed the reads anew with MiXCR; each CDR3 protein has one entry. Of hundreds of thousands of distinct CDR3 sequences detected, around a third appear once; the ten largest clones hold 0.8% to 0.85%.

The sequenced sample was sorted CD4+, CD8+, or CD8+CD57+ T cells (not recorded which) from PBMCs. The gene calls are TRBV9 and TRBJ1-2, with 8 bases fitting TRBD1. The clonotype comes from a human donor with aplastic anemia. In DNA form, the CDR3 reads TGTGCCAGCAGCGTCGACAGGGGAGGGGGCTACACCTTC. Amino acid sequence: CASSVDRGGGYTF.